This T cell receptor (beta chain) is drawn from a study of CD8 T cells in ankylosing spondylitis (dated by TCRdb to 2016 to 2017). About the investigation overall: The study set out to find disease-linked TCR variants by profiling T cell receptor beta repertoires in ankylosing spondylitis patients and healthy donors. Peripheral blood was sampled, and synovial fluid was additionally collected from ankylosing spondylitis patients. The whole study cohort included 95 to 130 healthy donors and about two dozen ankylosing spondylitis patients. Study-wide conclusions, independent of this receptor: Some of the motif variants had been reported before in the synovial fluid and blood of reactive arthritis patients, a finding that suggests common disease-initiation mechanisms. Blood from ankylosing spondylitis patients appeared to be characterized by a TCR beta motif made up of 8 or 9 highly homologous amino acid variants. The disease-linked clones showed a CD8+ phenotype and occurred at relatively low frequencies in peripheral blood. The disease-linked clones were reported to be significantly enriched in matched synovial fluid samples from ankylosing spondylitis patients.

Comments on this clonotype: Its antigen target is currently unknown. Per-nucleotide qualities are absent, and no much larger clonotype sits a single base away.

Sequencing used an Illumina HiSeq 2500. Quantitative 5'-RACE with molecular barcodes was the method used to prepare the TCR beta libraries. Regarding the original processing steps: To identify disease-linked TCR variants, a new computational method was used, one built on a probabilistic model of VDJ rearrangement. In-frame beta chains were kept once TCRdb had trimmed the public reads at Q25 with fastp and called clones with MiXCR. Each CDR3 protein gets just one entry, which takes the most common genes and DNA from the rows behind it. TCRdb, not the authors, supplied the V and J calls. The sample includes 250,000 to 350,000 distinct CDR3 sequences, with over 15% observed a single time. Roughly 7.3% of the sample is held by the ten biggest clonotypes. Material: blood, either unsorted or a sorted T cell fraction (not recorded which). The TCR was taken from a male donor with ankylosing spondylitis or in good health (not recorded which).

The nucleotide sequence is TGTGCCAGCAGCTTGGGTGAGGGGACCCTAGTCTATGGCTACACCTTC. This translates into CASSLGEGTLVYGYTF. The chain links TRBV5-5 with TRBJ1-2, and TRBD1 may be the D gene, going by 5 matching bases. Looking up the germline V gene (reference sequence) yields CDR1 SGHKS and CDR2 YYEKEE. Trimming removed 0 bases from V and 4 bases from J, leaving 16 bases between the germline ends. From the cysteine through the phenylalanine, the CDR3 covers 16 amino acids. The entry retains the CDR3 DNA only, 48 bases that are in frame from base 1.